These 27 T cell receptor beta chains came from one sample sequenced in a study of T cell responses to AZD1222 COVID-19 vaccine. Repertoires were generated with immunoSEQ multiplex PCR, while TCRdb's copy carries only in-frame clones and drops some. Of approximately 130,000 clones listed, approximately 91% are singletons. This specimen was peripheral blood, taken on day 0 of AZD1222 vaccination. The receptors stem from an adult in good health.

V and J are TRBV30 and TRBJ1-2; 8 bases align to TRBD1. The junction had 4 bases not matched to a gene; V was cut back by 2 bases and J by 5 bases. The germline V gene encodes CDR1 GTSNPN and CDR2 SVGIG (reference sequence). The CDR3 spans 13 residues. The CDR3 loop is CAWSPRQGYGYTF. The DNA for the CDR3 is TGTGCCTGGAGTCCGCGACAGGGGTATGGCTACACCTTC.

The rearrangement links TRBV3-1 (or the pseudogene TRBV3-2) to TRBJ2-4; D tentatively fits TRBD1 or TRBD2 (5 bases each). Deletions cut 4 bases from V and 6 bases from J, with 19 bases between. CDR1 and CDR2 (germline): LGHDT, YNNKEL (reference sequence). This CDR3 region has 16 residues. CDR3 protein: CASSPLSGAIRNIQYF. CDR3 bases: TGTGCCAGCAGCCCTCTATCCGGGGCCATCAGAAACATTCAGTACTTC.

V is TRBV3-1 (or the pseudogene TRBV3-2) and J is TRBJ2-3, with TRBD2 identical over 8 bases. The CDR3 runs 15 residues. J lost 2 bases, V lost 6 bases, and 7 bases had no gene match. The germline V gene has CDR1 LGHDT and CDR2 YNNKEL (reference sequence). CDR3 sequence (DNA): TGTGCCAGCAGGCGAGCGGGAGTACACACAGATACGCAGTATTTT. It codes for CASRRAGVHTDTQYF.

The rearrangement uses TRBV19 and TRBJ2-4; 8 bases are a match to TRBD1. This CDR3 spans 15 amino acids. The V segment lost 6 bases and the J segment 2 bases; nucleotides outside the gene matches: 6. Germline lookup yields CDR1 LNHDA and CDR2 SQIVND (reference sequence). CDR3 DNA sequence: TGTGCCAGTAGGGACAGGGAGAAGCCCAAAAACATTCAGTACTTC. This sequence encodes CASRDREKPKNIQYF.

The V gene is TRBV9, the J gene TRBJ1-2; D gene ambiguous. This CDR3 has 11 residues. Germline-derived CDR1 and CDR2 are SGDLS and YYNGEE. Trimming removed 2 bases at V and 1 base at J, with 0 bases between. The CDR3 is CASSVNYGYTF. The CDR3 nucleotides read TGTGCCAGCAGCGTTAACTATGGCTACACCTTC.

V and J are TRBV7-8 and TRBJ2-1; 7 bases fit TRBD2. CDR3 length equals 14 residues. Losses at the gene ends were 3 bases for V and 5 bases for J; bases not matched to a gene: 4. Germline CDR1 SGHVS, CDR2 FQNEAQ. As DNA, the CDR3 is TGTGCCAGCAGCTTTTGGGGGGGACACAATGAGCAGTTCTTC. It codes for CASSFWGGHNEQFF.

This chain links TRBV5-4 with TRBJ2-1; D is unclear. Trimming pared 3 bases from V and 4 bases from J, leaving 8 bases between. The germline CDR1 and CDR2 sequences are SGHNT and YYREEE (reference sequence). The CDR3 covers 13 residues. Written as DNA, the CDR3 is TGTGCCAGCAGCTCTATCGTATACAATGAGCAGTTCTTC. Translation: CASSSIVYNEQFF.

The V and J genes are TRBV21-1 and TRBJ1-5. TRBV21-1 is shown as a pseudogene. This CDR3 has 17 residues. This CDR3 is CASTPGWGVISNQPQHF. In DNA form, the CDR3 reads TGTGCCAGCACCCCCGGTTGGGGGGTCATCAGCAATCAGCCCCAGCATTTT.

J is TRBJ1-2 and V is TRBV6-5; TRBD1 might be the D (5 bases). This CDR3 comprises 13 residues. The germline V gene has CDR1 MNHEY and CDR2 SVGAGI. V gave up 4 bases and J gave up 4 bases, with 10 bases separating them. The CDR3 loop is CASSLTDSYGYTF. In DNA form, the CDR3 reads TGTGCCAGCAGTTTAACCGACAGCTATGGCTACACCTTC.

CDR3 DNA sequence: TGTGCCAGTAGTACACTAGCGGGGGCATCCGGGGAGCTGTTTTTT. Translated: CASSTLAGASGELFF. This chain links TRBV19 with TRBJ2-2, with 11 bases fitting TRBD2. J gave up 6 bases and V 4 bases, and 4 bases lay outside the gene matches. CDR3 length: 15 amino acids. Germline-derived CDR1 and CDR2 are LNHDA and SQIVND (reference sequence).

The CDR3 nucleotides are TGTGCCAGCAGCTATCGGGACTCCCACTACACCTTC. Translated, it gives CASSYRDSHYTF. The chain has TRBV13 and TRBJ1-2; D is perhaps TRBD1 (5 bases). Germline CDR1 PRHDT, CDR2 FYEKMQ (reference sequence). V was cut by 4 bases and J by 10 bases, with 13 bases left in between. This CDR3 has 12 amino acids.

The chain carries TRBV5-6 and TRBJ1-3; D is possibly TRBD1 (6 bases). V lost 3 bases to trimming and J lost 0 bases, with 13 bases between them. Per germline, CDR1 SGHDT and CDR2 YYEEEE. CDR3 length: 16 residues. The chain's CDR3 is CASSSRGPLSGNTIYF. The CDR3 nucleotides are TGTGCCAGCAGCTCCAGGGGCCCTCTCTCTGGAAACACCATATATTTT.

This chain links TRBV7-2 with TRBJ1-3; no clear D gene. V was clipped by 4 bases and J by 11 bases, with 18 bases between them. Per the germline V gene, CDR1 is SGHTA and CDR2 is FQGNSA. CDR3 length: 14 amino acids. The CDR3 DNA reads as TGTGCCAGCAGCTCGCAAATTGGCGCCTCGGCCATATATTTT. Protein: CASSSQIGASAIYF. Full variable domain (missing parts from reference TRBV7-2 and TRBJ1-3): GAGVSQSPSNKVTEKGKDVELRCDPISGHTALYWYRQSLGQGLEFLIYFQGNSAPDKSGLPSDRFSAERTGGSVSTLTIQRTQQEDSAVYLCASSSQIGASAIYFGEGSWLTVV.

V and J are TRBV30 and TRBJ1-2; D is perhaps TRBD1 (6 bases). Trimming cost V 1 base and J 7 bases, with 10 bases left between them. The CDR3 has 12 amino acids. The germline V gene encodes CDR1 GTSNPN and CDR2 SVGIG (reference sequence). Here the CDR3 reads CAWSGRGGGYTF. The CDR3 DNA reads as TGTGCCTGGAGTGGCAGGGGAGGTGGCTACACCTTC.

This chain joins TRBV19 and TRBJ2-5; 9 bases agree with TRBD2. Germline V gives CDR1 LNHDA, CDR2 SQIVND (reference sequence). The CDR3 runs 14 residues. After removal of 4 bases from V and 5 bases from J, the junction contained 5 bases not matched to a gene. CDR3 in amino acids: CASSSGGAGETQYF. The CDR3 bases are TGTGCCAGTAGTAGCGGGGGGGCGGGCGAGACCCAGTACTTC.

V usage is TRBV25-1 and J usage is TRBJ2-4, with D perhaps matching TRBD1 or TRBD2 (6 bases each). Germline CDR1 reads MGHDK; CDR2 reads SYGVNS. This CDR3 region has 15 residues. The V end was cut by 3 bases, the J end by 3 bases, with 12 bases between. In DNA, the CDR3 is TGTGCCAGCAGTGATCTAGGGGGGAGCAAAAACATTCAGTACTTC. Its translation: CASSDLGGSKNIQYF.

The chain is built from TRBV4-2 and TRBJ1-2; no clear D. This CDR3 has 15 amino acids. Germline loops: CDR1 LGHNA, CDR2 YNFKEQ. V lost 0 bases and J lost 0, with 8 bases in between. For the CDR3, the DNA is TGTGCCAGCAGCCAAGATCCCCAAGCTAACTATGGCTACACCTTC. Translated, it gives CASSQDPQANYGYTF.

J is TRBJ2-7 and V is TRBV19; TRBD2 matches at 9 bases. This CDR3 contains 15 residues. The V segment lost 6 bases and the J segment 9 bases; nucleotides outside the gene matches: 15. From germline, CDR1 is LNHDA and CDR2 SQIVND (reference sequence). Written as DNA, the CDR3 is TGTGCCAGTAGCCCTAGCGGGGAACCCTACGAAGGGCAGTACTTC. Translated: CASSPSGEPYEGQYF.

This clone was seen only a few times. The chain uses TRBV19 and TRBJ1-5; 9 bases are shared with TRBD1. The ends lost 5 bases at V and 4 bases at J; junction bases unmatched: 3. Germline V lookup: CDR1 LNHDA, CDR2 SQIVND (reference sequence). The length of the CDR3 is 14 residues. The DNA of the CDR3 is TGTGCCAGTAGTCTACAGGGGGCGAATCAGCCCCAGCATTTT. Its protein product is CASSLQGANQPQHF.

CDR3 in amino acids: CASSYLAAGESPLHF. CDR3 DNA: TGTGCCAGCAGTTACCTTGCCGCAGGGGAGTCACCCCTCCACTTT. The gene calls are TRBV6-5 and TRBJ1-6; the D gene is possibly TRBD1 (6 bases). This CDR3 is 15 amino acids long. The V end lost 2 bases, the J end lost 10 bases, and 15 bases lay between the germline ends. Looked up from germline, CDR1 is MNHEY and CDR2 is SVGAGI.

J is TRBJ2-2 and V is TRBV6-4; D is possibly TRBD2 (6 bases). Trimming left V 7 bases short and J 3 bases short, with 9 bases between. The CDR3 spans 13 residues. CDR1 is MRHNA and CDR2 is SNTAGT in the germline V gene. DNA of the CDR3: TGTGCCAGCACTGGGACTGACACCGGGGAGCTGTTTTTT. It encodes CASTGTDTGELFF.

The J gene is TRBJ1-4, the V gene TRBV5-5; the D is unclear. Trimming pared 0 bases from V and 13 bases from J, leaving 7 bases between. This CDR3 is built from 11 residues. CDR1 is SGHKS, CDR2 YYEKEE, per germline (reference sequence). The CDR3 region has the DNA TGTGCCAGCAGCTTGGGGGGAGGACTGTTTTTT. This encodes CASSLGGGLFF.

This rearrangement joins TRBV7-9 to TRBJ1-1; no clear D gene. Germline V lookup: CDR1 SEHNR, CDR2 FQNEAQ (reference sequence). The CDR3 is 15 amino acids. With 0 bases removed from V and 1 base from J, the gap between germline ends came to 9 bases. CDR3: CASSLAVGRNTEAFF. The CDR3 coding sequence is TGTGCCAGCAGCTTAGCGGTGGGGAGGAACACTGAAGCTTTCTTT.

V gene TRBV25-1 combines with J gene TRBJ2-7; tentatively, D is TRBD2 (6 bases). This CDR3 is built from 15 residues. The V end lost 8 bases, the J end lost 7 bases, and 24 bases lay between the germline ends. Germline values: CDR1 MGHDK, CDR2 SYGVNS. The CDR3 coding sequence is TGTGCCAGCTCCCCGGGGGTGGCGGTCGCGGGGGAGCAGTACTTC. Amino acid sequence: CASSPGVAVAGEQYF.

This clone occurred once. The rearrangement joins TRBV7-2 to TRBJ1-2; 7 bases fit TRBD1. CDR1 and CDR2 (germline): SGHTA, FQGNSA. The CDR3 runs to 17 residues. V was clipped by 3 bases and J by 0 bases; unmatched bases: 10. CDR3 protein: CASSLTGTASSNYGYTF. CDR3 nucleotides: TGTGCCAGCAGCTTGACCGGGACAGCGAGTTCTAACTATGGCTACACCTTC.

The chain joins TRBV29-1 to TRBJ1-1, with D perhaps TRBD1 (6 bases). Trimming took 4 bases from V and 2 from J, leaving 11 bases between them. The CDR3 extends over 13 amino acids. Looked up from germline, CDR1 is SQVTM and CDR2 is ANQGSEA. CDR3 sequence: CSVVTGTNTEAFF. Written as DNA, the CDR3 is TGCAGCGTTGTCACAGGGACCAACACTGAAGCTTTCTTT.

The CDR3 protein is CASSLGSIYEQYF. The DNA for the CDR3 is TGTGCCAGCAGTTTGGGCAGCATCTACGAGCAGTACTTC. The chain joins TRBV27 to TRBJ2-7; D is ambiguous. V was pared by 3 bases and J by 3 bases, with 9 bases between. The CDR3 has 13 amino acids. The V gene's germline CDR1 is MNHEY and CDR2 SMNVEV (reference sequence).